These 7 T cell receptor beta chains originate from one sample sequenced in a study of shared clonotypes between healthy human individuals. This table comes from immunoSEQ multiplex PCR, and its TCRdb copy is limited to in-frame clones, with some not included. Of approximately 1,000,000 clones in the sample, 60% to 85% were seen once. The sequencing sample was made of memory CD4+ T cells from PBMCs. Subset denoted: CD45RA-negative fraction. The receptors here all came from a man aged 18-30 years in good health. Some clones in this sample may be carry-over from other donors' samples.

Concerning this clone itself: A much larger clone lies one base from this, so it may be a read error. The gene calls are TRBV10-2 and TRBJ1-5, with 10 bases aligning to TRBD1. Trimming cost V 6 bases and J 4 bases; bases outside gene matches: 0. From germline, CDR1 is WSHSY and CDR2 SAAADI. This CDR3 comprises 13 residues. The CDR3 protein is CASRDRGNQPQHF. The DNA for the CDR3 is TGCGCCAGCAGGGACAGGGGGAATCAGCCCCAGCATTTT.

J is TRBJ2-6 and V is TRBV2; tentative D call: TRBD1 (6 bases). This CDR3 spans 16 amino acids. CDR1 SNHLY and CDR2 FYNNEI come from the germline V gene. The ends were cut back, 5 bases at V and 1 base at J, with 12 bases in the middle. The CDR3 region has the DNA TGTGCCAGCAGTTCCGGGACACTATCTGGGGCCAACGTCCTGACTTTC. It codes for CASSSGTLSGANVLTF.

The chain is built from TRBV28 and TRBJ2-7; D perhaps matches TRBD2 (6 bases). The V gene's germline CDR1 is MDHEN and CDR2 SYDVKM. The V gene lost 11 bases and the J gene lost 4 bases, with 18 bases spanning the gap. The CDR3 contains 13 residues. This CDR3 reads CAGGNPDFYEQYF. The CDR3 DNA sequence: TGTGCCGGAGGGAATCCGGACTTTTACGAGCAGTACTTC.

J is TRBJ2-6 and V is TRBV7-8, with D possibly being TRBD2 (5 bases). The CDR3 has 16 amino acids. V shed 1 base and J shed 0 bases, with 7 bases lying between them. Germline assignment: CDR1 SGHVS and CDR2 FQNEAQ. CDR3: CASSLGRGSGANVLTF. CDR3 sequence (DNA): TGTGCCAGCAGCTTAGGCCGGGGCTCTGGGGCCAACGTCCTGACTTTC.

This chain links TRBV18 with TRBJ2-4; 10 bases align to TRBD2. V was pared by 5 bases and J by 3 bases, with 13 bases of the junction left unmatched. Germline CDR1 reads KGHSH; CDR2 reads LQKENI. The CDR3 length is 18 residues. CDR3 nucleotides: TGTGCCAGCTCAAAGGGACTAGCGTCGAGGATGGACAAAAACATTCAGTACTTC. Protein: CASSKGLASRMDKNIQYF.

The rearrangement links TRBV7-2 to TRBJ2-5; D not certain. Germline CDR1 is SGHTA and CDR2 is FQGNSA. V was pared by 1 base and J by 2 bases, with 11 bases between. The CDR3 runs to 15 residues. CDR3: CASSLEGLEQETQYF. For the CDR3, the DNA is TGTGCCAGCAGCTTAGAGGGTCTAGAGCAAGAGACCCAGTACTTC.

In regard to this clone: Other DNA sequences in the sample encode the same CDR3. This sequence joins TRBV7-2 and TRBJ2-7; 9 bases are shared with TRBD1. CDR1 is SGHTA, CDR2 FQGNSA, per germline. V was pared by 3 bases and J by 2 bases, with 2 bases of the junction left unmatched. This CDR3 spans 14 amino acids. In DNA, the CDR3 is TGTGCCAGCAGCTTGGACAGGGGCACCTACGAGCAGTACTTC. This translates into CASSLDRGTYEQYF.